This T cell receptor beta chain was sequenced in a study of T-cell memory formation after mild COVID-19. The V and J ends lost 4 bases and 4 bases respectively, with 17 bases between them. Germline V gene sequence: CDR1 KGHDR, CDR2 SFDVKD. CDR3 length: 16 residues. At least ten counts were recorded for this clonotype. TCRdb re-analysed the 5' RACE reads in MiXCR, keeping a single row per CDR3 protein. The sample has some 190,000 distinct CDR3 sequences; 16% are singletons. The specimen was PBMCs or a T cell subset sorted from them (not recorded which). This TCR was recovered from an adult woman who had mild COVID-19 (a few samples of this study predate the infection). Cell type and time point are not known. This rearrangement joins TRBV24-1 to TRBJ2-3; D gene ambiguous. The CDR3 here is CATSDPGPANSDTQYF. Written as DNA, the CDR3 is TGTGCCACCAGTGACCCCGGGCCCGCAAACTCAGATACGCAGTATTTT.